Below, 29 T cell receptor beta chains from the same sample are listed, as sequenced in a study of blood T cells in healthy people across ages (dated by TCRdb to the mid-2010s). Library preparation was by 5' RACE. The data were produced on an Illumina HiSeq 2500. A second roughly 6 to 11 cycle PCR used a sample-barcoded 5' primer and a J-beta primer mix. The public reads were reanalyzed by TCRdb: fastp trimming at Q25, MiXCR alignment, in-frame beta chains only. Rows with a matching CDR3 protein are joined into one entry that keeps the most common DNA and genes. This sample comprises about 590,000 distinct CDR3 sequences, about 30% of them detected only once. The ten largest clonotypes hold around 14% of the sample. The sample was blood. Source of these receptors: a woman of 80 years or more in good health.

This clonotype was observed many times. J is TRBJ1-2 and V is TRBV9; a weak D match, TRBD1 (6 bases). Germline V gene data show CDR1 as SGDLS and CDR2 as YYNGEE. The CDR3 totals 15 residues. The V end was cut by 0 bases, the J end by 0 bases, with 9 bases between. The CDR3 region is CASSVDGGPNYGYTF. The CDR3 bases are TGTGCCAGCAGCGTAGATGGGGGCCCTAACTATGGCTACACCTTC. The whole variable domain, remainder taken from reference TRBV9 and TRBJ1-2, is DSGVTQTPKHLITATGQRVTLRCSPRSGDLSVYWYQQSLDQGLQFLIQYYNGEERAKGNILERFSAQQFPDLHSELNLSSLELGDSALYFCASSVDGGPNYGYTFGSGTRLTVV.

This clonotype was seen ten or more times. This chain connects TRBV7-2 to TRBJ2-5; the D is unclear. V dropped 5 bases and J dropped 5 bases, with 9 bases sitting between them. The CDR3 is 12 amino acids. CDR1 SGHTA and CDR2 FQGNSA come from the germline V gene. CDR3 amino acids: CASSLLRETQYF. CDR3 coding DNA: TGTGCCAGCAGCCTTCTCAGGGAGACCCAGTACTTC.

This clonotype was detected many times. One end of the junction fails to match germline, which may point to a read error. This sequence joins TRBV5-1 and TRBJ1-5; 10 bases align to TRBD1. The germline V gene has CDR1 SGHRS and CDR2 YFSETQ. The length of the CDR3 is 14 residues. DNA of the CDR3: TGTGCCAGTAGTCTGGGGACAGGGGATCAGCCCCAGCATTTT. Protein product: CASSLGTGDQPQHF.

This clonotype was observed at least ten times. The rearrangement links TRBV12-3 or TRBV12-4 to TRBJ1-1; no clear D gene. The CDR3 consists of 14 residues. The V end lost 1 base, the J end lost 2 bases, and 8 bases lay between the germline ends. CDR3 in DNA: TGTGCCAGCAGTTTAGTCTCTGTTAACACTGAAGCTTTCTTT. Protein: CASSLVSVNTEAFF.

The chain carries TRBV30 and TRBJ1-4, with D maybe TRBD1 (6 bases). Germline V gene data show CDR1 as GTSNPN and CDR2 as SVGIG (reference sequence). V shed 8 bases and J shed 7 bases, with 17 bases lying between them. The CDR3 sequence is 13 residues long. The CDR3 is CAGQQGRGEKLFF. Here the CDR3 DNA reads TGTGCCGGCCAACAGGGTAGGGGTGAAAAACTGTTTTTT.

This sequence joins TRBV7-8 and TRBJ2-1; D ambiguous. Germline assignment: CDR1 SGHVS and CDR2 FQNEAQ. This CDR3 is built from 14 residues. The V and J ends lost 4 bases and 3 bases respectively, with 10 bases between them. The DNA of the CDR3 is TGTGCCAGCAGCTCAAGGGCCGACTACAATGAGCAGTTCTTC. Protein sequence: CASSSRADYNEQFF. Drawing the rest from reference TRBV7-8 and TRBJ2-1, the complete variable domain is GAGVSQSPRYKVAKRGQDVALRCDPISGHVSLFWYQQALGQGPEFLTYFQNEAQLDKSGLPSDRFFAERPEGSVSTLKIQRTQQEDSAVYLCASSSRADYNEQFFGPGTRLTVL.

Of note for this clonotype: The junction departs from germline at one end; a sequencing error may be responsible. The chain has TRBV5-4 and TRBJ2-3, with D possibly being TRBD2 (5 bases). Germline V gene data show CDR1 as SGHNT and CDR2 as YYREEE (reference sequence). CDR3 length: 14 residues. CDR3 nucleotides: TGTGCCGGCAGCTTGCGAGGGCCCACAGATACGCAGTATTTT. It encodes CAGSLRGPTDTQYF.

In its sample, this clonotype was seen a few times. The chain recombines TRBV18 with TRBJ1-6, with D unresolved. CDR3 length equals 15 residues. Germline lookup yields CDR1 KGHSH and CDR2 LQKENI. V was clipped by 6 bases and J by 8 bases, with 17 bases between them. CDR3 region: CASSLGPDAHSPLHF. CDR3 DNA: TGTGCCAGCTCTCTGGGTCCGGACGCCCATTCACCCCTCCACTTT. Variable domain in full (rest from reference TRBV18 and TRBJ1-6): NAGVMQNPRHLVRRRGQEARLRCSPMKGHSHVYWYRQLPEEGLKFMVYLQKENIIDESGMPKERFSAEFPKEGPSILRIQQVVRGDSAAYFCASSLGPDAHSPLHFGNGTRLTVT.

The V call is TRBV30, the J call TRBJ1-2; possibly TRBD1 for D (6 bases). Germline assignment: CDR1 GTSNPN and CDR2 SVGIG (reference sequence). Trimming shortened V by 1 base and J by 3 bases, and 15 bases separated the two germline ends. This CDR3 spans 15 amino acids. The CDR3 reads CAWSAGTSVDYGYTF. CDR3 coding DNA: TGTGCCTGGAGTGCCGGGACAAGTGTCGACTATGGCTACACCTTC.

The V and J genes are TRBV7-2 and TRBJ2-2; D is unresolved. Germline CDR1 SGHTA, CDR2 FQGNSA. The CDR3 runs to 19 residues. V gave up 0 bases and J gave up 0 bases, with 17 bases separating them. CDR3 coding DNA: TGTGCCAGCAGCTTAGCGCCAGGACCCTACCCCTCGAACACCGGGGAGCTGTTTTTT. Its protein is CASSLAPGPYPSNTGELFF.

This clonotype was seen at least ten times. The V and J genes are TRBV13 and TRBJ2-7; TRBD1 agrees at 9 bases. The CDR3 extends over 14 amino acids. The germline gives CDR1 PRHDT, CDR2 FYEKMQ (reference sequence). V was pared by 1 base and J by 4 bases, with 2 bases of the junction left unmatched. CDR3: CASSLAGQGYEQYF. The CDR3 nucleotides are TGTGCCAGCAGCTTAGCGGGACAGGGATACGAGCAGTACTTC. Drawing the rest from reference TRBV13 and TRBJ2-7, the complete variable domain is AAGVIQSPRHLIKEKRETATLKCYPIPRHDTVYWYQQGPGQDPQFLISFYEKMQSDKGSIPDRFSAQQFSDYHSELNMSSLELGDSALYFCASSLAGQGYEQYFGPGTRLTVT.

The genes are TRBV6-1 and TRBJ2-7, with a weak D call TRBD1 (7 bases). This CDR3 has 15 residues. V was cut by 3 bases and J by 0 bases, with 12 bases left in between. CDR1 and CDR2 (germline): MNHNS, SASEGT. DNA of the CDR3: TGTGCCAGCAGTGACTGCGGGGACAGCTCCTACGAGCAGTACTTC. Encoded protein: CASSDCGDSSYEQYF.

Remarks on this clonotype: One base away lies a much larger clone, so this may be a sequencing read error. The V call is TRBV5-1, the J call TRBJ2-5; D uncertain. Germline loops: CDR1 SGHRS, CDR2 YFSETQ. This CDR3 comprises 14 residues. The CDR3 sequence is CASSLVGPQEAQYF. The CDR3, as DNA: TGCGCCAGCAGCTTGGTGGGTCCCCAAGAGGCCCAGTACTTC.

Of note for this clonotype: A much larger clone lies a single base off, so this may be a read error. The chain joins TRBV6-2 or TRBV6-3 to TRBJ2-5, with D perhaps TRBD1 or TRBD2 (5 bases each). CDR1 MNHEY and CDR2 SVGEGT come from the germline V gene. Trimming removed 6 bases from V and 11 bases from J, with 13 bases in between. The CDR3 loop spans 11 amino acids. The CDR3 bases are TGTGCCAGCAGCGAGGGGTGGGAGCAGTACTTC. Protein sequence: CASSEGWEQYF.

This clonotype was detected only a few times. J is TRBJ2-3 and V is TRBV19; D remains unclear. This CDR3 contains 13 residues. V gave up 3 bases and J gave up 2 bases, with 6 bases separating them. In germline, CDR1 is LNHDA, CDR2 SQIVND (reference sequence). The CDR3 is CASSMSTTDTQYF. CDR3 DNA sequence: TGTGCCAGTAGTATGTCGACCACAGATACGCAGTATTTT.

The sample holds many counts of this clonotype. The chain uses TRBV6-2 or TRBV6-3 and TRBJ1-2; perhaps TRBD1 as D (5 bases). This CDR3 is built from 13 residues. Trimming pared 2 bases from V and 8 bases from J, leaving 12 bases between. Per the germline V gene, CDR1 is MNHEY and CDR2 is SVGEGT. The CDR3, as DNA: TGTGCCAGCAGTTACGCCGACAGCCGAGGCTACACCTTC. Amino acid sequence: CASSYADSRGYTF.

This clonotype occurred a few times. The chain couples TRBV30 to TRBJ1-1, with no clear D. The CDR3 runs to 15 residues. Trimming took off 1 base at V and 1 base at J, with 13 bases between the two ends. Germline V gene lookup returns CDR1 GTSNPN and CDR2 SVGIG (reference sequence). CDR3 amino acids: CAWSAPGFGNTEAFF. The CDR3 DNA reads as TGTGCCTGGAGTGCCCCCGGATTCGGGAACACTGAAGCTTTCTTT.

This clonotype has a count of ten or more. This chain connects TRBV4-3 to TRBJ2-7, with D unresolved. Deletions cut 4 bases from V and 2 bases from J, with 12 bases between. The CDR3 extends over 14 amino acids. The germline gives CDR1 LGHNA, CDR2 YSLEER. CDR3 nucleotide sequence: TGCGCCAGCAGCCGGGTTCTCAATGCCTACGAGCAGTACTTC. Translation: CASSRVLNAYEQYF.

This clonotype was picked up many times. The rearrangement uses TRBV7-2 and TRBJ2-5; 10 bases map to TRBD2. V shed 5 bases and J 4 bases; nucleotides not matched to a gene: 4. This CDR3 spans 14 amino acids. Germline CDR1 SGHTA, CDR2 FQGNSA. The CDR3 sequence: CASSHSGGPETQYF. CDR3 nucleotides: TGTGCCAGCAGCCATAGCGGGGGGCCAGAGACCCAGTACTTC.

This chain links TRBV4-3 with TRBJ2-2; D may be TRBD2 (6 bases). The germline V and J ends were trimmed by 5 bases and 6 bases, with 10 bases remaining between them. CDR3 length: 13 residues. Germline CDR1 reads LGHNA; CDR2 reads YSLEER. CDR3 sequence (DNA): TGCGCCAGCAGCTACCTAGCGTCCGGGGAGCTGTTTTTT. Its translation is CASSYLASGELFF.

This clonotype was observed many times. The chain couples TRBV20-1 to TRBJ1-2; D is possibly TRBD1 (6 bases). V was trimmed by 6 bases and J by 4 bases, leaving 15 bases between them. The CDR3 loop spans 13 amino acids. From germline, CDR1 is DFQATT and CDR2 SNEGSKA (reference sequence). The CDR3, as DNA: TGCAGTGCGCAGGGGAGGGGGGCCTATGGCTACACCTTC. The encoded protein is CSAQGRGAYGYTF.

The CDR3 DNA is TGTGCCAGCAGCCAAACGGGACAGGGGTACGAGCAGTACTTC. Translating it yields CASSQTGQGYEQYF. The genes are TRBV7-2 and TRBJ2-5; 10 nucleotides match TRBD1. The end of the DNA fits TRBJ2-7 better, so the J call may be wrong. CDR1 SGHTA and CDR2 FQGNSA come from the germline V gene. This CDR3 is built from 14 residues.

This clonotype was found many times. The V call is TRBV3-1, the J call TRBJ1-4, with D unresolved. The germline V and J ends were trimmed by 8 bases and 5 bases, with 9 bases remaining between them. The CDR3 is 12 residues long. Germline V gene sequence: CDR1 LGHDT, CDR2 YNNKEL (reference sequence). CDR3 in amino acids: CASRTANEKLFF. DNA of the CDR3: TGTGCCAGCCGTACCGCGAATGAAAAACTGTTTTTT.

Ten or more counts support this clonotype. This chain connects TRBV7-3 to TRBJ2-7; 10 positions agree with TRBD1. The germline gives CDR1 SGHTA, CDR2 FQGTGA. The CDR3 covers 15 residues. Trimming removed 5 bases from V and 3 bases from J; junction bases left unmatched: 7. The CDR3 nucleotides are TGTGCCAGCAGCGTCGGGACAGGGGCCGGCTACGAGCAGTACTTC. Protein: CASSVGTGAGYEQYF.

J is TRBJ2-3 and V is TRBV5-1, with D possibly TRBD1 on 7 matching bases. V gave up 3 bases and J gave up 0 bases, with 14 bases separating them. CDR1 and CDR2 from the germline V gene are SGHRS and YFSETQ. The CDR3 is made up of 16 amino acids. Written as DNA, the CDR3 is TGCGCCAGCAGCTGGCAGGGGGGCCTGAGCACAGATACGCAGTATTTT. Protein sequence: CASSWQGGLSTDTQYF.

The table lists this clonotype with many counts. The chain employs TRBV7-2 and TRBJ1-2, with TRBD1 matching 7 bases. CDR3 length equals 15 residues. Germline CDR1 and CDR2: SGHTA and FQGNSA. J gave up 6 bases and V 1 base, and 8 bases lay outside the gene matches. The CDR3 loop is CASSLVSGQVNGYTF. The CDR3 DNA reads TGTGCCAGCAGCTTAGTCTCAGGACAGGTGAATGGCTACACCTTC.

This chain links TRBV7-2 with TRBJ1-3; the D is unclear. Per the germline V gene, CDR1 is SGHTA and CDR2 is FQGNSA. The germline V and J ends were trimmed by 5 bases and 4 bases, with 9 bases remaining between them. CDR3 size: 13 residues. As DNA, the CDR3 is TGTGCCAGCAGCGATAACCAGGGAAACACCATATATTTT. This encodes CASSDNQGNTIYF. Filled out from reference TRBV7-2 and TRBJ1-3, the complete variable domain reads GAGVSQSPSNKVTEKGKDVELRCDPISGHTALYWYRQSLGQGLEFLIYFQGNSAPDKSGLPSDRFSAERTGGSVSTLTIQRTQQEDSAVYLCASSDNQGNTIYFGEGSWLTVV.

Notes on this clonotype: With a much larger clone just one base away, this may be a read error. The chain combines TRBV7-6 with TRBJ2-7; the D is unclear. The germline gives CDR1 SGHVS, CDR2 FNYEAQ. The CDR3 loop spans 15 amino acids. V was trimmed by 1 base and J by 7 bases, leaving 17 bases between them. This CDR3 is CASSLVSNIHNEQYF. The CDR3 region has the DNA TGTGCCAGCAGCTTAGTATCCAACATACACAATGAGCAGTACTTC.

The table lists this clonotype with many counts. CDR3 bases: TGCAGTGCCACGACTTTAGCGGGGGGCGTGAATGAGCAGTTCTTC. It specifies CSATTLAGGVNEQFF. The chain couples TRBV20-1 to TRBJ2-1; 10 bases are a match to TRBD2. Germline lookup yields CDR1 DFQATT and CDR2 SNEGSKA (reference sequence). The CDR3 is 15 residues long. V was clipped by 6 bases and J by 7 bases; unmatched bases: 12.